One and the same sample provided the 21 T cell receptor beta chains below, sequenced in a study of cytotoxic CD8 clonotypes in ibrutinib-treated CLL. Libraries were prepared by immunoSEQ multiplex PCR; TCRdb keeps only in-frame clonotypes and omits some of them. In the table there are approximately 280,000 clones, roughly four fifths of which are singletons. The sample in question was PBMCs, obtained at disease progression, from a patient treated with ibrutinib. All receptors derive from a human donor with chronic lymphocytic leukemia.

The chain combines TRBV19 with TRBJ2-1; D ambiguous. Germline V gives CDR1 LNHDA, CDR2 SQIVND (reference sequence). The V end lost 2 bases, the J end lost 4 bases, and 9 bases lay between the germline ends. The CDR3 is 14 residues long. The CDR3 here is CASSIYGQYNEQFF. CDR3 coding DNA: TGTGCCAGTAGTATATACGGGCAGTACAATGAGCAGTTCTTC.

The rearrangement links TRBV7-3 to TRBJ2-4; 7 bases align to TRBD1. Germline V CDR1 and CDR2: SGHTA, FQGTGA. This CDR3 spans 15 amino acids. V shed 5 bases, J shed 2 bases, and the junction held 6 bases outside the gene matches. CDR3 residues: CASSLTGISKNIQYF. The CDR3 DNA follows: TGTGCCAGCAGCCTGACAGGGATTTCCAAAAACATTCAGTACTTC.

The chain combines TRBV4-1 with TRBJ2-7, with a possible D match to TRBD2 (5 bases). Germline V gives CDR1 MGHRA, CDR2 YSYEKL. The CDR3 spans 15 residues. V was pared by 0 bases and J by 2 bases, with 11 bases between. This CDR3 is CASSQEDGKAYEQYF. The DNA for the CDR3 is TGCGCCAGCAGCCAAGAGGACGGGAAGGCCTACGAGCAGTACTTC.

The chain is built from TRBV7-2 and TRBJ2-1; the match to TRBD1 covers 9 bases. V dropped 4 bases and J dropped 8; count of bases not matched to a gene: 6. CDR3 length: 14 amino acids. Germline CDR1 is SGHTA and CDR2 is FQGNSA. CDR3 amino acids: CASSYGTGMYEQFF. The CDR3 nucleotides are TGTGCCAGCAGCTACGGGACAGGGATGTATGAGCAGTTCTTC. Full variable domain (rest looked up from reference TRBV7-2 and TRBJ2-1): GAGVSQSPSNKVTEKGKDVELRCDPISGHTALYWYRQSLGQGLEFLIYFQGNSAPDKSGLPSDRFSAERTGGSVSTLTIQRTQQEDSAVYLCASSYGTGMYEQFFGPGTRLTVL.

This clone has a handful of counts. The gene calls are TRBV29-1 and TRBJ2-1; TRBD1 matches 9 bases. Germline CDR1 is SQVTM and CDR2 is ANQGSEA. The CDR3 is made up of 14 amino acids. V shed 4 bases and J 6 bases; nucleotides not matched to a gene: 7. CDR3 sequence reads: CSVGWDREANEQFF. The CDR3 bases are TGCAGCGTTGGGTGGGACAGGGAGGCCAATGAGCAGTTCTTC.

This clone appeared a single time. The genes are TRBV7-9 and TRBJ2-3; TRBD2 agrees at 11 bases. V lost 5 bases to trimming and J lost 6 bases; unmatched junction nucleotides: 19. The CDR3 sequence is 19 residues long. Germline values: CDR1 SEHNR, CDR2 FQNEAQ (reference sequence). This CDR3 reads CASSLRWVVLAGEMDTQYF. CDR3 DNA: TGTGCCAGCAGCCTTCGCTGGGTGGTACTAGCGGGAGAGATGGATACGCAGTATTTT.

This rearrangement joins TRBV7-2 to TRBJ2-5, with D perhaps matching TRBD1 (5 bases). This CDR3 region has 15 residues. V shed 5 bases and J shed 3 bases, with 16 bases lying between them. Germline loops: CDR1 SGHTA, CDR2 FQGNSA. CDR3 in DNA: TGTGCCAGCAGCCCACGCCTTTCCAGGGAAGAGACCCAGTACTTC. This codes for CASSPRLSREETQYF.

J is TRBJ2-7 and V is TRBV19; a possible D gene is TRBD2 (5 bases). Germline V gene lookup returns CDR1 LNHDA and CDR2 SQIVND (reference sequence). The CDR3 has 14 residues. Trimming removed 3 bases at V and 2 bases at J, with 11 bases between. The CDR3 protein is CASSISLGAYEQYF. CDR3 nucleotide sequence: TGTGCCAGTAGTATTTCCCTCGGGGCCTACGAGCAGTACTTC. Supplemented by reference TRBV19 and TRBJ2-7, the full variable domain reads DGGITQSPKYLFRKEGQNVTLSCEQNLNHDAMYWYRQDPGQGLRLIYYSQIVNDFQKGDIAEGYSVSREKKESFPLTVTSAQKNPTAFYLCASSISLGAYEQYFGPGTRLTVT.

Here the CDR3 reads CASSQARGRYMSDEQFF. CDR3 sequence (DNA): TGCGCCAGCAGCCAAGCGAGGGGTCGGTATATGTCCGATGAGCAGTTCTTC. The V and J genes are TRBV4-3 and TRBJ2-1; TRBD1 or TRBD2 may be the D gene (5 bases each). The CDR3 spans 17 residues. Trimming removed 1 base at V and 8 bases at J, with 21 bases between. The V gene's germline CDR1 is LGHNA and CDR2 YSLEER.

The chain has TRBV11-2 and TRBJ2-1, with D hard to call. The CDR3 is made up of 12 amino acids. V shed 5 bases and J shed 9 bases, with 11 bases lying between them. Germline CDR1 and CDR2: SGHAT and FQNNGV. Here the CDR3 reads CASSRPAGEQFF. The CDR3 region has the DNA TGTGCCAGCAGCAGGCCCGCCGGTGAGCAGTTCTTC.

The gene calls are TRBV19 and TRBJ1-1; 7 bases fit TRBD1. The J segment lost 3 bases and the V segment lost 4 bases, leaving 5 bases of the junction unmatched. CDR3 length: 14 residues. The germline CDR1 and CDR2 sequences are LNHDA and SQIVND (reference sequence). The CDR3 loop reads CASSNRGIDTEAFF. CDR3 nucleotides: TGTGCCAGTAGTAACAGGGGAATAGACACTGAAGCTTTCTTT. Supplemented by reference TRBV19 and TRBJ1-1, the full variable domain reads DGGITQSPKYLFRKEGQNVTLSCEQNLNHDAMYWYRQDPGQGLRLIYYSQIVNDFQKGDIAEGYSVSREKKESFPLTVTSAQKNPTAFYLCASSNRGIDTEAFFGQGTRLTVV.

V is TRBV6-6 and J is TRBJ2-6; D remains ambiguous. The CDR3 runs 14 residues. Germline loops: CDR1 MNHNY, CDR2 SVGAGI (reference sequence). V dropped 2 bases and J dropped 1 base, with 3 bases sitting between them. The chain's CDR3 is CASSYVSGANVLTF. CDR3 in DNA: TGTGCCAGCAGTTACGTTTCTGGGGCCAACGTCCTGACTTTC.

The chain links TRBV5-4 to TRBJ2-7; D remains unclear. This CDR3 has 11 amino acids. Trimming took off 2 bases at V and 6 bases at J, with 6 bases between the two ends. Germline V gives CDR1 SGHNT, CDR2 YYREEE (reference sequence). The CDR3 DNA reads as TGTGCCAGCAGCTTTCTTGGCGAGCAGTACTTC. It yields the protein CASSFLGEQYF.

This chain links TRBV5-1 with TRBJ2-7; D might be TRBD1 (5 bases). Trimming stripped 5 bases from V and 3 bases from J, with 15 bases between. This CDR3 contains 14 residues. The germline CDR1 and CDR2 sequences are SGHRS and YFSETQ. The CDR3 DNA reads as TGCGCCAGCAGTTGGACACTGCCTAACTACGAGCAGTACTTC. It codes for CASSWTLPNYEQYF.

The CDR3 is CASSQTGYEQFF. In nucleotides, the CDR3 is TGTGCCAGTAGTCAGACAGGGTATGAGCAGTTCTTC. The chain has TRBV19 and TRBJ2-1, with TRBD1 matching over 7 bases. The CDR3 has 12 amino acids. Germline V lookup: CDR1 LNHDA, CDR2 SQIVND (reference sequence). Trimming at V came to 5 bases and at J to 8 bases, leaving 3 bases not matched to a gene.

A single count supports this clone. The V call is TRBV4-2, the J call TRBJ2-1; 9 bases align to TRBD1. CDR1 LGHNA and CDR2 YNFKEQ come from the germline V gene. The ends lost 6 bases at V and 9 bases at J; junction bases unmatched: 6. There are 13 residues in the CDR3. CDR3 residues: CASSLQGAREQFF. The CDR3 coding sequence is TGTGCCAGCAGTCTACAGGGGGCACGTGAGCAGTTCTTC.

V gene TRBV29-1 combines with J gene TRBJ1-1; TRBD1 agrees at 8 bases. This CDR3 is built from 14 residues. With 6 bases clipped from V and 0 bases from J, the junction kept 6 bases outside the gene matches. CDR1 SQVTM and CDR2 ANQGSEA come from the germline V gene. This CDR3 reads CSVGGDRLNTEAFF. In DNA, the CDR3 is TGCAGCGTGGGGGGGGACAGGCTGAACACTGAAGCTTTCTTT.

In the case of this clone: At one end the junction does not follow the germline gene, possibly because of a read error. In DNA, the CDR3 is TGCAGTGCCCCGGGACCCTACGGGCAGTACTTC. It translates to CSAPGPYGQYF. The chain uses TRBV20-1 and TRBJ2-7; D may be TRBD1 or TRBD2 (5 bases each). The CDR3 covers 11 residues. Germline lookup yields CDR1 DFQATT and CDR2 SNEGSKA (reference sequence).

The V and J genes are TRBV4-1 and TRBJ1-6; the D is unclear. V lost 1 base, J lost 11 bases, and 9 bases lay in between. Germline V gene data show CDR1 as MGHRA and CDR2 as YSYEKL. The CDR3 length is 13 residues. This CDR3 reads CASSQVLGAPLHF. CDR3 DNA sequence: TGCGCCAGCAGCCAAGTGTTAGGAGCACCCCTCCACTTT.

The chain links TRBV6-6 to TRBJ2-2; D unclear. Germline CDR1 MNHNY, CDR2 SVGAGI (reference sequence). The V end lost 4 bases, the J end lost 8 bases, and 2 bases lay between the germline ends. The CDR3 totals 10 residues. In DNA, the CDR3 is TGTGCCAGCAGTTTAGGGGAGCTGTTTTTT. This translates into CASSLGELFF.

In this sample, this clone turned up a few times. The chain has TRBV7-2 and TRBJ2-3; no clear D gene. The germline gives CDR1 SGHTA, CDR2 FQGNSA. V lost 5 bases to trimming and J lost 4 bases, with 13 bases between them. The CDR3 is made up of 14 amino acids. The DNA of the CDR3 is TGTGCCAGCAGCCCCGACTCTCCGGCAGATACGCAGTATTTT. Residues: CASSPDSPADTQYF.